The 27 T cell receptor beta chains in this list originate from one sample, sequenced in a study of blood T cell repertoires in COVID-19. Produced via immunoSEQ multiplex PCR; TCRdb's table is partial and in-frame only. The data show about 300,000 clones, with roughly 91% seen just once and over 1.5% held by the top ten. Source material: peripheral blood. All receptors come from a woman in her 30s with COVID-19, enrolled during active disease.

As regards this clone: The sample contains more than one DNA sequence encoding this CDR3. This chain uses TRBV5-4 with TRBJ1-4; 9 bases are shared with TRBD1. Germline V gene data show CDR1 as SGHNT and CDR2 as YYREEE (reference sequence). Trimming cost V 0 bases and J 7 bases; bases outside gene matches: 1. The CDR3 totals 14 residues. CDR3 coding DNA: TGTGCCAGCAGCTTGGACAGGGGGCGTGAAAAACTGTTTTTT. Encoded protein: CASSLDRGREKLFF.

The genes are TRBV18 and TRBJ2-1; TRBD2 aligns across 8 bases. Germline CDR1 KGHSH, CDR2 LQKENI. The CDR3 is 14 amino acids. The V and J ends lost 6 bases and 5 bases, in that order; junction bases with no gene match: 6. In nucleotides, the CDR3 is TGTGCCAGCTCCGGACTAGCAGATAACAATGAGCAGTTCTTC. It is translated as CASSGLADNNEQFF.

This rearrangement joins TRBV6-5 to TRBJ1-1; D remains ambiguous. Deletions cut 7 bases from V and 8 bases from J, with 17 bases between. Germline CDR1 reads MNHEY; CDR2 reads SVGAGI. CDR3 length equals 13 residues. The CDR3 DNA reads TGTGCCAGCACCCTTATGGGCCGCGGGGAAGCTTTCTTT. Translation gives CASTLMGRGEAFF.

This clone was recorded a few times. The sample contains more than one DNA sequence encoding this CDR3. The V call is TRBV3-1 (or the pseudogene TRBV3-2), the J call TRBJ1-3; a weak D match, TRBD1 (5 bases). CDR1 is LGHDT, CDR2 YNNKEL, per germline (reference sequence). Trimming stripped 4 bases from V and 8 bases from J, with 9 bases between. The CDR3 covers 12 residues. The CDR3 nucleotides are TGTGCCAGCAGCCCGCAGGGTGACACCATATATTTT. It is translated as CASSPQGDTIYF.

This rearrangement joins TRBV5-1 to TRBJ2-3, with D perhaps matching TRBD1 (6 bases). CDR1 is SGHRS, CDR2 YFSETQ, per germline. Trimming took 5 bases from V and 6 from J, leaving 16 bases between them. CDR3 size: 14 residues. In DNA, the CDR3 is TGCGCCAGCAGACCAACACAGGGATCGGATACGCAGTATTTT. Amino acids: CASRPTQGSDTQYF.

The V and J genes are TRBV6-6 and TRBJ1-1; 9 bases line up with TRBD1. The CDR3 is 14 residues long. With 8 bases clipped from V and 6 bases from J, the junction kept 10 bases outside the gene matches. Per germline, CDR1 MNHNY and CDR2 SVGAGI (reference sequence). This chain's CDR3 is CASRRDREGAEAFF. In DNA, the CDR3 is TGTGCCAGCCGGAGGGACAGGGAGGGCGCTGAAGCTTTCTTT.

This clone turned up a few times. The chain employs TRBV10-3 and TRBJ2-7; 8 nucleotides agree with TRBD1. Per germline, CDR1 ENHRY and CDR2 SYGVKD. CDR3 size: 17 residues. V was clipped by 2 bases and J by 5 bases; unmatched bases: 14. The CDR3 sequence: CAISEPQFQGAQNEQYF. CDR3 coding DNA: TGTGCCATCAGTGAGCCTCAGTTTCAGGGGGCGCAAAACGAGCAGTACTTC.

This rearrangement joins TRBV7-3 to TRBJ2-5; D remains unclear. The germline CDR1 and CDR2 sequences are SGHTA and FQGTGA. Between the trimmed V and J ends, which lost 0 bases and 5 bases, there was a span of 13 bases. The CDR3 is 15 amino acids. The CDR3 protein is CASSLTFSHQETQYF. The CDR3 DNA is TGTGCCAGCAGCTTAACGTTCTCTCATCAGGAGACCCAGTACTTC.

The chain joins TRBV19 to TRBJ1-6; TRBD1 might be the D (5 bases). Germline-derived CDR1 and CDR2 are LNHDA and SQIVND (reference sequence). The CDR3 runs 13 residues. Trimming took 3 bases from V and 10 from J, leaving 10 bases between them. In nucleotides, the CDR3 is TGTGCCAGTAGTATTAGGGGTGAGTCACCCCTCCACTTT. Residues: CASSIRGESPLHF.

The CDR3 protein is CASSYQGSTNTGELFF. Written as DNA, the CDR3 is TGTGCCAGCAGTTACCAGGGCAGTACGAACACCGGGGAGCTGTTTTTT. The gene calls are TRBV6-6 and TRBJ2-2, with D perhaps matching TRBD1 (5 bases). Trimming took 2 bases from V and 0 from J, leaving 10 bases between them. Germline V gives CDR1 MNHNY, CDR2 SVGAGI (reference sequence). This CDR3 has 16 amino acids.

This clone was counted between two and nine times. The chain combines TRBV28 with TRBJ1-2; weak D call: TRBD1 (5 bases). The CDR3 covers 12 residues. V shed 6 bases and J shed 3 bases, with 8 bases lying between them. Germline V gene sequence: CDR1 MDHEN, CDR2 SYDVKM. The CDR3 loop is CASSQGYYGYTF. The CDR3 bases are TGTGCCAGCAGCCAGGGCTACTATGGCTACACCTTC.

The genes are TRBV6-5 and TRBJ2-7, with 7 nucleotides matching TRBD1. The length of the CDR3 is 14 residues. Germline assignment: CDR1 MNHEY and CDR2 SVGAGI. V shed 7 bases, J shed 7 bases, and the junction held 13 bases outside the gene matches. The CDR3 DNA reads TGTGCCAGCACCGGGGACAGATCAATGGGTGAGCAGTACTTC. Translating it yields CASTGDRSMGEQYF.

This clone showed up just a few times. The sample has other DNA sequences that encode this CDR3 too. This chain links TRBV6-4 with TRBJ1-6; 7 bases map to TRBD1. V gave up 2 bases and J gave up 10 bases; unmatched junction bases: 5. Germline CDR1 and CDR2: MRHNA and SNTAGT. There are 14 residues in the CDR3. The CDR3 spells CASSDTNRGSPLHF. DNA for the CDR3: TGTGCCAGCAGTGACACCAACAGGGGATCACCCCTCCACTTT.

V usage is TRBV7-9 and J usage is TRBJ1-2, with TRBD1 matching 11 bases. The CDR3 extends over 14 amino acids. From germline, CDR1 is SEHNR and CDR2 FQNEAQ (reference sequence). After removal of 6 bases from V and 6 bases from J, the junction contained 6 bases not matched to a gene. The CDR3 sequence: CASSSRTGGNGYTF. The DNA of the CDR3 is TGTGCCAGCAGTTCCCGGACAGGGGGCAATGGCTACACCTTC.

The V gene is TRBV7-9, the J gene TRBJ1-5; the D gene is possibly TRBD1 (6 bases). This CDR3 spans 14 amino acids. CDR1 SEHNR and CDR2 FQNEAQ come from the germline V gene (reference sequence). The V and J ends lost 3 bases and 3 bases respectively, with 9 bases between them. The CDR3 protein is CASSFTGTNQPQHF. CDR3 nucleotide sequence: TGTGCCAGCAGCTTTACAGGGACCAATCAGCCCCAGCATTTT.

The genes are TRBV9 and TRBJ1-1, with 12 bases fitting TRBD1. This CDR3 region has 16 residues. J lost 6 bases, V lost 3 bases, and 9 bases had no gene match. Germline CDR1 reads SGDLS; CDR2 reads YYNGEE. CDR3 nucleotide sequence: TGTGCCAGCAGCGCTTATCCCGGGACAGGGGGCTCTGAAGCTTTCTTT. This codes for CASSAYPGTGGSEAFF.

The sample holds many counts of this clone. This chain connects TRBV2 to TRBJ2-7; 8 nucleotides align to TRBD1. The J segment lost 3 bases and the V segment lost 7 bases, leaving 11 bases of the junction unmatched. The CDR3 is made up of 15 amino acids. Germline lookup yields CDR1 SNHLY and CDR2 FYNNEI. The CDR3 spells CASKGGSGGGYEQYV. Here the CDR3 DNA reads TGTGCCAGCAAAGGGGGATCAGGGGGCGGCTACGAGCAGTACGTC.

This chain connects TRBV28 to TRBJ2-3; 7 bases are shared with TRBD1. The CDR3 length is 14 residues. Per germline, CDR1 MDHEN and CDR2 SYDVKM. With V trimmed by 6 bases and J by 3 bases, 6 bases remained unmatched. CDR3: CASRPGGETDTQYF. The CDR3 nucleotides are TGTGCCAGCAGACCAGGGGGAGAGACAGATACGCAGTATTTT.

The rearrangement uses TRBV13 and TRBJ1-6; the match to TRBD1 covers 9 bases. In germline, CDR1 is PRHDT, CDR2 FYEKMQ (reference sequence). This CDR3 is built from 14 residues. V lost 6 bases and J lost 9; bases outside the gene matches: 6. The DNA of the CDR3 is TGTGCCAGCAGACGGGGACAGGGAGGTTCACCCCTCCACTTT. This sequence encodes CASRRGQGGSPLHF.

The CDR3 is CASSFRTEAFF. CDR3 DNA sequence: TGTGCCAGTAGTTTCCGCACTGAAGCTTTCTTT. This chain uses TRBV19 with TRBJ1-1; no firm D call. Trimming cost V 5 bases and J 4 bases, with 5 bases left between them. Germline-derived CDR1 and CDR2 are LNHDA and SQIVND (reference sequence). The CDR3 has 11 amino acids.

The chain uses TRBV13 and TRBJ2-1, with 8 bases that match TRBD2. The V segment lost 6 bases and the J segment 0 bases; nucleotides outside the gene matches: 16. The germline CDR1 and CDR2 sequences are PRHDT and FYEKMQ (reference sequence). The CDR3 is made up of 19 amino acids. As DNA, the CDR3 is TGTGCCAGCAGTTCAATCCCCAGTAGCGGGGCGAGCTCCTACAATGAGCAGTTCTTC. It translates to CASSSIPSSGASSYNEQFF.

This chain links TRBV28 with TRBJ1-2; a weak D match, TRBD1 (6 bases). Germline CDR1 reads MDHEN; CDR2 reads SYDVKM. V was cut by 1 base and J by 1 base, with 13 bases left in between. The CDR3 has 16 amino acids. The CDR3 sequence is CASSLFGGRSNYGYTF. DNA for the CDR3: TGTGCCAGCAGTTTATTCGGGGGGCGTAGTAACTATGGCTACACCTTC.

This rearrangement joins TRBV7-6 to TRBJ1-6, with D unclear. This CDR3 has 14 residues. Between the trimmed V and J ends, which lost 5 bases and 4 bases, there was a span of 9 bases. Looked up from germline, CDR1 is SGHVS and CDR2 is FNYEAQ. This CDR3 is CASSPREYNSPLHF. The CDR3 nucleotides read TGTGCCAGCAGCCCCCGAGAGTATAATTCACCCCTCCACTTT. The variable domain in full, completed from reference TRBV7-6 and TRBJ1-6, reads GAGVSQSPRYKVTKRGQDVALRCDPISGHVSLYWYRQALGQGPEFLTYFNYEAQQDKSGLPNDRFSAERPEGSISTLTIQRTEQRDSAMYRCASSPREYNSPLHFGNGTRLTVT.

The J gene is TRBJ1-1, the V gene TRBV19; D not certain. Trimming cost V 5 bases and J 0 bases, with 7 bases left between them. The CDR3 is 13 residues long. The germline V gene encodes CDR1 LNHDA and CDR2 SQIVND (reference sequence). The CDR3 region is CASSHTLNTEAFF. The CDR3 coding sequence is TGTGCCAGTAGTCATACATTGAACACTGAAGCTTTCTTT.

The genes are TRBV27 and TRBJ1-5; 7 bases are a match to TRBD1. V gave up 2 bases and J gave up 6 bases; unmatched junction bases: 7. The V gene's germline CDR1 is MNHEY and CDR2 SMNVEV (reference sequence). The CDR3 consists of 15 residues. The chain's CDR3 is CASSLQGQKFQPQHF. CDR3 sequence (DNA): TGTGCCAGCAGTTTACAGGGACAGAAGTTTCAGCCCCAGCATTTT.

This rearrangement joins TRBV29-1 to TRBJ1-1; D uncertain. Per germline, CDR1 SQVTM and CDR2 ANQGSEA. V lost 5 bases and J lost 0, with 10 bases in between. The CDR3 consists of 13 residues. The CDR3 spells CSVSGNLNTEAFF. As DNA, the CDR3 is TGCAGCGTTTCGGGGAACTTGAACACTGAAGCTTTCTTT.

The CDR3 protein is CASRDRGQPQHF. CDR3 DNA sequence: TGTGCCAGCCGGGACAGGGGTCAGCCCCAGCATTTT. This chain uses TRBV27 with TRBJ1-5, with 10 bases matching TRBD1. Per the germline V gene, CDR1 is MNHEY and CDR2 is SMNVEV (reference sequence). The CDR3 sequence is 12 residues long. J was trimmed by 6 bases and V by 8 bases; bases with no gene match: 1.